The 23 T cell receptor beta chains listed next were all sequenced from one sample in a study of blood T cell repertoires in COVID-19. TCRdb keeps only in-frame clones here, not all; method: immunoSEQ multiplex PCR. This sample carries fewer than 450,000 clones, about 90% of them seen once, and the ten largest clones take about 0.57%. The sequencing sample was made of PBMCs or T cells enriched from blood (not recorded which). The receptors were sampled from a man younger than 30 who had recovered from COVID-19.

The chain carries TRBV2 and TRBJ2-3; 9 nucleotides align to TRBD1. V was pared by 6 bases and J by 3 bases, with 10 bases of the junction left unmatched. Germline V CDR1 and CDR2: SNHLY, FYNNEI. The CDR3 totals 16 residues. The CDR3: CASRPGQGRGTDTQYF. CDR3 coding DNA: TGTGCCAGCAGACCCGGACAGGGGAGGGGTACAGATACGCAGTATTTT.

The CDR3 bases are TGTGCCAGCAGCCGAGCGGCGCCACAAAGCGGGAGTTCGGCGTCAGATACGCAGTATTTT. This codes for CASSRAAPQSGSSASDTQYF. The V call is TRBV4-2, the J call TRBJ2-3, with 8 positions matching TRBD2. J was trimmed by 4 bases and V by 4 bases; bases with no gene match: 22. The CDR3 has 20 residues. CDR1 and CDR2 (germline): LGHNA, YNFKEQ.

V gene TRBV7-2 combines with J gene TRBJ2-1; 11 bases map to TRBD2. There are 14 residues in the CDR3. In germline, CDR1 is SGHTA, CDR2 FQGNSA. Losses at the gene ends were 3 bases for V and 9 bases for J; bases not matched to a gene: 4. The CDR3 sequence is CASSFGTSGIEQFF. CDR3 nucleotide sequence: TGTGCCAGCAGCTTCGGGACTAGCGGAATTGAGCAGTTCTTC. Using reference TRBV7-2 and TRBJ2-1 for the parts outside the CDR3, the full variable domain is GAGVSQSPSNKVTEKGKDVELRCDPISGHTALYWYRQSLGQGLEFLIYFQGNSAPDKSGLPSDRFSAERTGGSVSTLTIQRTQQEDSAVYLCASSFGTSGIEQFFGPGTRLTVL.

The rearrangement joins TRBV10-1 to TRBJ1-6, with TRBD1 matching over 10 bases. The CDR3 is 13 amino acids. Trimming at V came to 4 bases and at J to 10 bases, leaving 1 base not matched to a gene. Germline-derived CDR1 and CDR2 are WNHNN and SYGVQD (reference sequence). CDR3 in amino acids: CASSGQGASPLHF. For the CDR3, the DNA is TGCGCCAGCAGTGGACAGGGGGCCTCACCCCTCCACTTT.

This CDR3 reads CASSLPGGGYGYTF. In DNA form, the CDR3 reads TGTGCCAGCAGCCTTCCAGGGGGCGGCTATGGCTACACCTTC. This chain links TRBV3-1 (or the pseudogene TRBV3-2) with TRBJ1-2; 8 bases are shared with TRBD1. Germline trimming cut 4 bases from V and 4 bases from J; bases unmatched to any gene: 5. This CDR3 comprises 14 residues. The germline V gene encodes CDR1 LGHDT and CDR2 YNNKEL (reference sequence).

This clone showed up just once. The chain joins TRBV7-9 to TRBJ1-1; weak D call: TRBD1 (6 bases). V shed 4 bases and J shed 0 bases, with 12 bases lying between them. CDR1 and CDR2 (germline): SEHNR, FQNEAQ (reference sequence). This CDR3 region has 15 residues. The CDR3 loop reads CASSSRGQLNTEAFF. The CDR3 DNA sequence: TGTGCCAGCAGCTCCCGAGGACAGCTGAACACTGAAGCTTTCTTT. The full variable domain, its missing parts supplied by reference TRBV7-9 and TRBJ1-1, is DTGVSQNPRHKITKRGQNVTFRCDPISEHNRLYWYRQTLGQGPEFLTYFQNEAQLEKSRLLSDRFSAERPKGSFSTLEIQRTEQGDSAMYLCASSSRGQLNTEAFFGQGTRLTVV.

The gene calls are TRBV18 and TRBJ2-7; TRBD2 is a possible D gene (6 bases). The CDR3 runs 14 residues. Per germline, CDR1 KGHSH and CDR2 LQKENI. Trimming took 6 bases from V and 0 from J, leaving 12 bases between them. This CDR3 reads CASSTSGYSYEQYF. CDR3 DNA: TGTGCCAGCTCTACCAGCGGGTACTCCTACGAGCAGTACTTC. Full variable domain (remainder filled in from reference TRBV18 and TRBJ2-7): NAGVMQNPRHLVRRRGQEARLRCSPMKGHSHVYWYRQLPEEGLKFMVYLQKENIIDESGMPKERFSAEFPKEGPSILRIQQVVRGDSAAYFCASSTSGYSYEQYFGPGTRLTVT.

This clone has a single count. CDR3 nucleotides: TGTGCCAGCAGCTTAAGCAGGGGGACTAATGAAAAACTGTTTTTT. It codes for CASSLSRGTNEKLFF. The V gene is TRBV7-6, the J gene TRBJ1-4, with 7 bases lining up with TRBD1. Germline V lookup: CDR1 SGHVS, CDR2 FNYEAQ. The junction had 2 bases not matched to a gene; V was cut back by 2 bases and J by 2 bases. The CDR3 covers 15 residues.

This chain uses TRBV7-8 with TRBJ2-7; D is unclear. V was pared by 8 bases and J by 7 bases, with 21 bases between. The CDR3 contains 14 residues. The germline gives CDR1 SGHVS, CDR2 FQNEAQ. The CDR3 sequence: CASYSGSSPLEQYF. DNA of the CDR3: TGTGCCAGCTACTCAGGATCAAGTCCTTTGGAGCAGTACTTC.

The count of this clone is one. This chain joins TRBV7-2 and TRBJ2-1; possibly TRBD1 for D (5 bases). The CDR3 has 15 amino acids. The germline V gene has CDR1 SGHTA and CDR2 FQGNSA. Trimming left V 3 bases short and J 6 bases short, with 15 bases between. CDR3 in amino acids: CASSFPTGRINEQFF. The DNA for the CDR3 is TGTGCCAGCAGCTTCCCAACAGGCCGCATCAATGAGCAGTTCTTC.

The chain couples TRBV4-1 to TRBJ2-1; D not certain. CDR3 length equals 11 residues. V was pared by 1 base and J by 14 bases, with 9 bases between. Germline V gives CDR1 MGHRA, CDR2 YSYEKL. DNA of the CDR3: TGCGCCAGCAGCCAAGTTAGAGAGAAGTTCTTC. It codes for CASSQVREKFF.

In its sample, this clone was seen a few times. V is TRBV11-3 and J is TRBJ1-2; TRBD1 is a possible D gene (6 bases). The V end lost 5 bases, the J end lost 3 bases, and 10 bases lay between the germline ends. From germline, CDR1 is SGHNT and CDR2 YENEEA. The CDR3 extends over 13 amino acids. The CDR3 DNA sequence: TGTGCCAGCAGCCCCCGACAGGACTATGGCTACACCTTC. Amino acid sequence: CASSPRQDYGYTF.

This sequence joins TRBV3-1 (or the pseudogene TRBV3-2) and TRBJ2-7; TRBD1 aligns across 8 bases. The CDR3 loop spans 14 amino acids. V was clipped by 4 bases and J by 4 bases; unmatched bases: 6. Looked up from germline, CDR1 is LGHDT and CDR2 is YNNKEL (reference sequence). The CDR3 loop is CASSPGTGRYEQYF. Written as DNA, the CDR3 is TGTGCCAGCAGCCCTGGGACAGGTCGTTACGAGCAGTACTTC.

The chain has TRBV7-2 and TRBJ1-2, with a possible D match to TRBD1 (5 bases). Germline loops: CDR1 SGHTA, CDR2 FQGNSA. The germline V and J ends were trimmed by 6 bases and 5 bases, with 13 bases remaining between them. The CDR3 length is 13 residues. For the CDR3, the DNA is TGTGCCAGCAGTTCGAGGGGAGGATATGGCTACACCTTC. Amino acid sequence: CASSSRGGYGYTF.

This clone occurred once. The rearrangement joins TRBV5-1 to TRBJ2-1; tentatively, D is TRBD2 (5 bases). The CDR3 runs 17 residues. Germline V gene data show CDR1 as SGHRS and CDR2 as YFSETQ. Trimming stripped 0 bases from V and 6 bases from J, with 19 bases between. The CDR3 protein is CASSLATWLAAGNEQFF. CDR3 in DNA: TGCGCCAGCAGCTTGGCCACGTGGCTAGCCGCCGGCAATGAGCAGTTCTTC.

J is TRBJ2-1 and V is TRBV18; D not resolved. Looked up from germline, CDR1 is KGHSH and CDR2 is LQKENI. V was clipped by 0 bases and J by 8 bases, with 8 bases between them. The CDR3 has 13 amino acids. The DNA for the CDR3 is TGTGCCAGCTCACCACCCATGGGCGATGAGCAGTTCTTC. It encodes CASSPPMGDEQFF.

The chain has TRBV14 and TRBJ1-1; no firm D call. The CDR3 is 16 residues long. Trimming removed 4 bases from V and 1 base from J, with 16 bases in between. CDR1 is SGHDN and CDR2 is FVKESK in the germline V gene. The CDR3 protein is CASSLLGHIRNTEAFF. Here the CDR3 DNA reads TGTGCCAGCAGCCTCCTAGGCCATATCAGGAACACTGAAGCTTTCTTT.

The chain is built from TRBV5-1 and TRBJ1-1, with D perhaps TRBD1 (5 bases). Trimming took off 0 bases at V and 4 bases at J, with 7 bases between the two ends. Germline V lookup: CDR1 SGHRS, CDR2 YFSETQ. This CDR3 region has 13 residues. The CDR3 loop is CASSLGGLTEAFF. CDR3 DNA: TGCGCCAGCAGCTTGGGGGGCCTCACTGAAGCTTTCTTT.

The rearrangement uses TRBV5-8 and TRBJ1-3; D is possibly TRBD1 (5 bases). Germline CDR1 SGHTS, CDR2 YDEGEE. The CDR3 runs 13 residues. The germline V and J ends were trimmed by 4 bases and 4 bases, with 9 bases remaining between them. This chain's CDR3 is CASSMHRGNTIYF. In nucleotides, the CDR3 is TGTGCCAGCAGCATGCACAGGGGAAACACCATATATTTT.

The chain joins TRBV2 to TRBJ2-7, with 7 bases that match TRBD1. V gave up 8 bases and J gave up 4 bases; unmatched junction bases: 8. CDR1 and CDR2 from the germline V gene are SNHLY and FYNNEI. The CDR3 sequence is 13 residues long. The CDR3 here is CASSLTGIYEQYF. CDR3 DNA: TGTGCCAGCTCTTTGACAGGGATATACGAGCAGTACTTC. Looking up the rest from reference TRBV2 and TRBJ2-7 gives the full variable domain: EPEVTQTPSHQVTQMGQEVILRCVPISNHLYFYWYRQILGQKVEFLVSFYNNEISEKSEIFDDQFSVERPDGSNFTLKIRSTKLEDSAMYFCASSLTGIYEQYFGPGTRLTVT.

The CDR3 nucleotides are TGTGCCAGCAGCTTAGTGTCGGGAAACAATCAGCCCCAGCATTTT. Its translation: CASSLVSGNNQPQHF. The V and J genes are TRBV7-2 and TRBJ1-5, with D hard to call. With 1 base removed from V and 3 bases from J, the gap between germline ends came to 10 bases. The CDR3 loop spans 15 amino acids. Germline lookup yields CDR1 SGHTA and CDR2 FQGNSA.

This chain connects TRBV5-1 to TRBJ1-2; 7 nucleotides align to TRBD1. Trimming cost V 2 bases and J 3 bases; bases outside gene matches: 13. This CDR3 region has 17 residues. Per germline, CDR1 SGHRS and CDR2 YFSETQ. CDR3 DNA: TGCGCCAGCAGCTTAGGGGGCGAGGGCTTCGCCTACTATGGCTACACCTTC. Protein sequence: CASSLGGEGFAYYGYTF.

CDR3 in amino acids: CASSGSYRGKSSYEQYF. CDR3 nucleotide sequence: TGTGCCAGCAGTGGTTCGTACAGGGGCAAAAGCTCCTACGAGCAGTACTTC. V and J are TRBV2 and TRBJ2-7; 7 positions agree with TRBD1. This CDR3 has 17 amino acids. The J segment lost 0 bases and the V segment lost 4 bases, leaving 12 bases of the junction unmatched. CDR1 and CDR2 (germline): SNHLY, FYNNEI.